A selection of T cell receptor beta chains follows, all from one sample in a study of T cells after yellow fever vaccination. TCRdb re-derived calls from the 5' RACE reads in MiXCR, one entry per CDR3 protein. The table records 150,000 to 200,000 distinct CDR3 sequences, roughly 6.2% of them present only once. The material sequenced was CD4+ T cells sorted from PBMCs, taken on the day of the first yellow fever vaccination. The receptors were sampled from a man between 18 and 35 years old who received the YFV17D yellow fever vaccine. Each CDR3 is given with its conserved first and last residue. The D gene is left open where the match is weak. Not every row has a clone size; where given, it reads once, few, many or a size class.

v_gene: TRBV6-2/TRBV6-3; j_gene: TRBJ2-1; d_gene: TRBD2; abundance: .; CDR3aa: CASTDAGGRYNEQFF; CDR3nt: TGTGCCAGCACCGACGCGGGGGGGCGATACAATGAGCAGTTCTTC
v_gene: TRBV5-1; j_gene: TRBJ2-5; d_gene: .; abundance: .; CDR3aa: CASSRLRSDGETQYF; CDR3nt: TGCGCCAGCAGCAGGCTTCGGTCCGATGGAGAGACCCAGTACTTC
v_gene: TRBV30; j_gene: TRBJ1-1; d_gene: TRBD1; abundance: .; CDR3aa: CAWSTLTGGGEAFF; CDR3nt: TGTGCCTGGAGTACCCTAACAGGGGGGGGTGAAGCTTTCTTT
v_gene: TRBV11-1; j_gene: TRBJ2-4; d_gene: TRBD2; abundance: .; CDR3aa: CASSPGIAGNLSLAKNIQYF; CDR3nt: TGTGCCAGCAGCCCCGGAATAGCGGGGAACCTTAGCCTAGCCAAAAACATTCAGTACTTC
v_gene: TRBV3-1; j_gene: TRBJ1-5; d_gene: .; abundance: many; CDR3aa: CASSQGEVWQPQHF; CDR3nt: TGTGCCAGCAGCCAAGGGGAGGTCTGGCAGCCCCAGCATTTT
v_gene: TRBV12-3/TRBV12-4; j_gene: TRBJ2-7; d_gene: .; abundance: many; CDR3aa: CASSTGSSYEQYF; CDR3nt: TGTGCCAGCAGCACAGGGTCCTCCTACGAGCAGTACTTC
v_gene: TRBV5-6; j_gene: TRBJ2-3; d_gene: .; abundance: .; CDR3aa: CASSLDGLLSTDTQYF; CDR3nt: TGTGCCAGCAGCTTGGATGGACTCCTTTCCACAGATACGCAGTATTTT
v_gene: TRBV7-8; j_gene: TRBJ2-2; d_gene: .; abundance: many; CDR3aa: CASSPFTGRFNTGELFF; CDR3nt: TGTGCCAGCAGCCCCTTTACAGGGAGGTTTAACACCGGGGAGCTGTTTTTT
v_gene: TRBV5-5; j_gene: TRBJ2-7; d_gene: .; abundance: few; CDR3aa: CASSGPSSYEQYF; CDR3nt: TGTGCCAGCAGCGGGCCGAGCTCCTACGAGCAGTACTTC
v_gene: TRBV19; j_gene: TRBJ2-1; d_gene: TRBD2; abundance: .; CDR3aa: CAASGGSSYNEQFF; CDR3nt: TGTGCCGCTAGCGGGGGCAGCTCCTACAATGAGCAGTTCTTC
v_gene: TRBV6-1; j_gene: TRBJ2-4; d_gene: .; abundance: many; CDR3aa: CASIAESEGKNIQYF; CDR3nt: TGTGCCAGCATTGCCGAAAGCGAGGGCAAAAACATTCAGTACTTC
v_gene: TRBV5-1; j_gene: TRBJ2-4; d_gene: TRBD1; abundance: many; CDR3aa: CASSYRDRLKNIQYF; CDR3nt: TGCGCCAGCAGCTACCGGGACAGGCTGAAAAACATTCAGTACTTC
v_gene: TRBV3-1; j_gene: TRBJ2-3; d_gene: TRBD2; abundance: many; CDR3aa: CASTGREGDTQYF; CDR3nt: TGTGCCAGCACCGGACGGGAGGGGGATACGCAGTATTTT
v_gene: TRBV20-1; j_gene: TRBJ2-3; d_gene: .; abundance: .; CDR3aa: CSARAPTSTDTQYF; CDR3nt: TGCAGTGCTAGAGCCCCGACTAGCACAGATACGCAGTATTTT
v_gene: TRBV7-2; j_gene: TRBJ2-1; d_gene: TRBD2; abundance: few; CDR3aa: CASSRSGGPINEQFF; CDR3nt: TGTGCCAGCAGCCGTAGCGGGGGGCCGATTAATGAACAGTTCTTC
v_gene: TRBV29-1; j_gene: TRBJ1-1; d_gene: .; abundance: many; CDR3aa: CSVELWTREAFF; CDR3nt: TGCAGCGTTGAATTGTGGACGAGGGAAGCTTTCTTT
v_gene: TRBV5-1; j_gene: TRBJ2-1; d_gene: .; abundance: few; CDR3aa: CASSLAGEAYNEQFF; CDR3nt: TGCGCCAGCAGCTTGGCAGGGGAGGCCTACAATGAGCAGTTCTTC
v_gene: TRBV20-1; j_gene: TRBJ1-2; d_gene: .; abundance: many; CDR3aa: CSASNSIEGYTF; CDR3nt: TGCAGTGCTAGTAACAGCATTGAGGGCTACACCTTC
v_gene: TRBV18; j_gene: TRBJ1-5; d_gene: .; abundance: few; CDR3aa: CASSPIKHPGQPQHF; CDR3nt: TGTGCCAGCTCACCAATAAAACATCCGGGGCAGCCCCAGCATTTT
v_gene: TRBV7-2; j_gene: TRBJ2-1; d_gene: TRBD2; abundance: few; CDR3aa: CASSSVSGGVNEQFF; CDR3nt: TGTGCCAGCAGCTCTGTTAGCGGGGGGGTTAATGAGCAGTTCTTC
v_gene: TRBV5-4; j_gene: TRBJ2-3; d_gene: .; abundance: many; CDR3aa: CASSRAGSTDTQYF; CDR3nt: TGTGCCAGCAGCCGGGCGGGCAGCACAGATACGCAGTATTTT
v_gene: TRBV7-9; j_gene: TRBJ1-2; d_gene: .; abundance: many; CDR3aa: CASSSTDLGYTF; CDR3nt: TGTGCCAGCAGCTCTACGGACCTTGGCTACACCTTC
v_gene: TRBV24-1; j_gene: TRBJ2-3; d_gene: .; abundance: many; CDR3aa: CATQRSSTDTQYF; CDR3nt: TGTGCCACCCAAAGGTCTAGCACAGATACGCAGTATTTT
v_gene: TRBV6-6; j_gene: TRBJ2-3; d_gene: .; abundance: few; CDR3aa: CATGRRVDTQYF; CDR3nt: TGTGCCACCGGAAGGAGGGTAGATACGCAGTATTTT
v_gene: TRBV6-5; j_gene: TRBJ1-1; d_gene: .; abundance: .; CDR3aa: CASSSPWESRTEAFF; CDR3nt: TGTGCCAGCTCCTCTCCGTGGGAGTCTCGAACTGAAGCTTTCTTT
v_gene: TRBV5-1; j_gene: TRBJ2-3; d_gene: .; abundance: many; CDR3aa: CASSLAQGDTQYF; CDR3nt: TGCGCCAGCAGCTTGGCTCAGGGGGATACGCAGTATTTT